The 20 T cell receptor beta chains below were found in one sample sequenced in a study of human T cells and chemical hapten exposure (dated by TCRdb to about 2021). The method behind the library was RACE. Sequenced using a NextSeq 500. In-frame beta chains were kept once TCRdb had trimmed the public reads at Q25 with fastp and called clones with MiXCR. Entries are consolidated by CDR3 protein sequence, retaining the most common genes and DNA. The sample table holds roughly 70,000 distinct CDR3 sequences, of which around a third were seen once. Roughly 10% of the sample is taken by the ten largest. Reading the label with the study, this specimen's time point is: patch test 1, 2 weeks after DPC sensitization. Taken with the paper, the label for treatment or condition translates to: therapeutic diphenylcyclopropenone sensitization with weekly scalp DPC. Material: whole blood, obtained in connection with sensitization to the hapten diphenylcyclopropenone (DPC). These receptors were obtained from a man aged 35 to 55 with alopecia areata. Some clones in this sample may be carry-over from other donors' samples.

This clonotype was seen only a few times. J is TRBJ2-2 and V is TRBV20-1; no clear D. CDR3 length: 18 residues. V lost 0 bases and J lost 5, with 22 bases in between. CDR1 is DFQATT and CDR2 is SNEGSKA in the germline V gene (reference sequence). CDR3 sequence (DNA): TGCAGTGCTAGAGACGCCCAGACGGGTGAACACACGACCGGGGAGCTGTTTTTT. Its translation: CSARDAQTGEHTTGELFF.

The chain joins TRBV3-1 to TRBJ2-3, with 11 positions matching TRBD2. CDR1 LGHDT and CDR2 YNNKEL come from the germline V gene (reference sequence). V was pared by 4 bases and J by 1 base, with 4 bases of the junction left unmatched. The CDR3 is 16 residues long. DNA of the CDR3: TGTGCCAGCAGCCCGCTAGCGGGAGGTGGCACAGATACGCAGTATTTT. Amino acid sequence: CASSPLAGGGTDTQYF.

This clonotype occurred a few times. This chain connects TRBV12-3 or TRBV12-4 to TRBJ2-3; maybe TRBD2 (6 bases). V was clipped by 1 base and J by 0 bases, with 14 bases between them. CDR3 length: 17 residues. The CDR3 region has the DNA TGTGCCAGCAGTTTAGGCCTCAGCGGGTTTAGCACAGATACGCAGTATTTT. It specifies CASSLGLSGFSTDTQYF.

The chain links TRBV6-5 to TRBJ2-1; no clear D. This CDR3 region has 16 residues. Germline CDR1 MNHEY, CDR2 SVGAGI. Trimming removed 1 base from V and 0 bases from J, with 10 bases in between. CDR3 DNA sequence: TGTGCCAGCAGTTACTACATTAGGAACTCCTACAATGAGCAGTTCTTC. It yields the protein CASSYYIRNSYNEQFF.

The chain has TRBV7-6 and TRBJ2-3, with 7 positions matching TRBD1. CDR1 is SGHVS and CDR2 is FNYEAQ in the germline V gene. J lost 4 bases, V lost 5 bases, and 6 bases had no gene match. There are 14 residues in the CDR3. The chain's CDR3 is CASSPDRVADTQYF. CDR3 DNA sequence: TGTGCCAGCAGCCCAGACAGGGTTGCAGATACGCAGTATTTT.

The table lists this clonotype with a count of one. V gene TRBV11-2 combines with J gene TRBJ1-3; D not resolved. This CDR3 is 12 amino acids long. Germline V gene lookup returns CDR1 SGHAT and CDR2 FQNNGV. Trimming cost V 5 bases and J 3 bases, with 5 bases left between them. For the CDR3, the DNA is TGTGCCAGCAGCCAAGGTGGAAACACCATATATTTT. Protein sequence: CASSQGGNTIYF.

V is TRBV29-1 and J is TRBJ2-3, with 7 bases fitting TRBD2. CDR3 length equals 14 residues. With 4 bases clipped from V and 2 bases from J, the junction kept 6 bases outside the gene matches. Germline values: CDR1 SQVTM, CDR2 ANQGSEA. The chain's CDR3 is CSVAREGSTDTQYF. The CDR3, as DNA: TGCAGCGTTGCAAGGGAGGGGTCCACAGATACGCAGTATTTT.

The chain employs TRBV21-1 and TRBJ1-1; the D call in the table, TRBD1, was not verified against the DNA. TRBV21-1 is recorded as a pseudogene. The CDR3 length is 16 residues. The CDR3 loop reads CASSKSRAGAYTEAFF. Here the CDR3 DNA reads TGTGCCAGCAGCAAATCGAGGGCAGGGGCGTACACTGAAGCTTTCTTT.

At least ten counts were recorded for this clonotype. V is TRBV9 and J is TRBJ1-4, with 9 bases aligning to TRBD1. V lost 3 bases to trimming and J lost 7 bases; unmatched junction nucleotides: 7. Germline values: CDR1 SGDLS, CDR2 YYNGEE. CDR3 length: 15 amino acids. CDR3: CASSGQQGASEKLFF. DNA of the CDR3: TGTGCCAGCAGCGGGCAACAGGGGGCGAGTGAAAAACTGTTTTTT. The whole variable domain, filled in from reference TRBV9 and TRBJ1-4, reads DSGVTQTPKHLITATGQRVTLRCSPRSGDLSVYWYQQSLDQGLQFLIQYYNGEERAKGNILERFSAQQFPDLHSELNLSSLELGDSALYFCASSGQQGASEKLFFGSGTQLSVL.

The V and J genes are TRBV5-5 and TRBJ1-4, with D perhaps TRBD1 (6 bases). Per the germline V gene, CDR1 is SGHKS and CDR2 is YYEKEE (reference sequence). The CDR3 length is 16 residues. V gave up 3 bases and J gave up 0 bases, with 12 bases separating them. As DNA, the CDR3 is TGTGCCAGCAGCTCCGGGACAAGCGCAACTAATGAAAAACTGTTTTTT. Its protein product is CASSSGTSATNEKLFF.

Written as DNA, the CDR3 is TGCAGCGTTGAAAGGCGGGAGGGAGCAGATACGCAGTATTTT. This translates into CSVERREGADTQYF. The chain joins TRBV29-1 to TRBJ2-3; 9 nucleotides match TRBD2. Germline CDR1 reads SQVTM; CDR2 reads ANQGSEA. The CDR3 sequence is 14 residues long. J lost 4 bases, V lost 2 bases, and 4 bases had no gene match.

This clonotype was seen a few times. V usage is TRBV6-5 and J usage is TRBJ2-1, with D possibly being TRBD1 (6 bases). V gave up 7 bases and J gave up 0 bases, with 16 bases separating them. Germline CDR1 reads MNHEY; CDR2 reads SVGAGI. The CDR3 has 16 residues. In nucleotides, the CDR3 is TGTGCCAGCAAATCAGGGGCCAGGAGCTCCTACAATGAGCAGTTCTTC. It translates to CASKSGARSSYNEQFF.

The chain links TRBV15 to TRBJ2-7; D might be TRBD1 (5 bases). Germline assignment: CDR1 LNHNV and CDR2 YYDKDF (reference sequence). This CDR3 is 15 amino acids long. V was pared by 0 bases and J by 6 bases, with 15 bases between. The CDR3: CATSRDKGMLAEQYF. CDR3 nucleotide sequence: TGTGCCACCAGCAGAGATAAGGGGATGTTAGCCGAGCAGTACTTC.

The gene calls are TRBV5-1 and TRBJ2-3; the D is unclear. Looked up from germline, CDR1 is SGHRS and CDR2 is YFSETQ. The CDR3 has 14 amino acids. Trimming removed 2 bases from V and 5 bases from J, with 12 bases in between. The CDR3 coding sequence is TGCGCCAGCAGCTTTGAACAGCAGAGAGATACGCAGTATTTT. Encoded protein: CASSFEQQRDTQYF.

This clonotype has just a few counts. This chain connects TRBV6-5 to TRBJ1-5; 8 bases are shared with TRBD1. The germline gives CDR1 MNHEY, CDR2 SVGAGI. CDR3 size: 15 residues. Trimming removed 6 bases from V and 6 bases from J; junction bases left unmatched: 10. CDR3 residues: CASSPRGRGRQPQHF. The CDR3 DNA sequence: TGTGCCAGCAGCCCCCGGGGCAGGGGGCGTCAGCCCCAGCATTTT.

Only a few counts were recorded for this clonotype. The J gene is TRBJ2-1, the V gene TRBV29-1, with D unclear. There are 11 residues in the CDR3. Trimming pared 1 base from V and 9 bases from J, leaving 7 bases between. Germline CDR1 reads SQVTM; CDR2 reads ANQGSEA. The chain's CDR3 is CSVEGLGEQFF. The CDR3 DNA follows: TGCAGCGTTGAAGGGTTGGGTGAGCAGTTCTTC.

The CDR3 DNA reads as TGTGCCAGCAGCCCAACCGCAGCGGGACGCACAGATACGCAGTATTTT. Its protein product is CASSPTAAGRTDTQYF. The chain links TRBV6-5 to TRBJ2-3; 7 positions match TRBD2. V gave up 6 bases and J gave up 1 base; unmatched junction bases: 10. This CDR3 contains 16 residues. Germline lookup yields CDR1 MNHEY and CDR2 SVGAGI.

The V gene is TRBV27, the J gene TRBJ2-7; D is unresolved. Germline-derived CDR1 and CDR2 are MNHEY and SMNVEV (reference sequence). V was trimmed by 8 bases and J by 6 bases, leaving 14 bases between them. CDR3 length: 12 amino acids. Written as DNA, the CDR3 is TGTGCCAGCGGTAGAGGTTTGCCCGAGCAGTACTTC. It encodes CASGRGLPEQYF.

The chain combines TRBV6-2 or TRBV6-3 with TRBJ2-5, with 10 nucleotides matching TRBD1. V shed 5 bases and J 5 bases; nucleotides not matched to a gene: 2. The CDR3 has 13 amino acids. The germline gives CDR1 MNHEY, CDR2 SVGEGT. The CDR3 protein is CASSDRGPETQYF. The CDR3 DNA is TGTGCCAGCAGTGACAGGGGGCCGGAGACCCAGTACTTC.

This rearrangement joins TRBV11-3 to TRBJ2-3; 7 bases map to TRBD2. From germline, CDR1 is SGHNT and CDR2 YENEEA. The junction had 9 bases not matched to a gene; V was cut back by 0 bases and J by 6 bases. The CDR3 is 16 residues long. DNA of the CDR3: TGTGCCAGCAGCTTAGATCCGTCGGGAGGATGGGATACGCAGTATTTT. Protein product: CASSLDPSGGWDTQYF. Supplemented by reference TRBV11-3 and TRBJ2-3, the full variable domain reads EAGVVQSPRYKIIEKKQPVAFWCNPISGHNTLYWYLQNLGQGPELLIRYENEEAVDDSQLPKDRFSAERLKGVDSTLKIQPAELGDSAVYLCASSLDPSGGWDTQYFGPGTRLTVL.